Included here is one TCR beta chain sequence, with context. The antigen it recognizes is unknown. One base away there is no much larger clone; base qualities are not given. The sample belongs to a study of T cell repertoires in cytomegalovirus infection (dated by TCRdb to between 2018 and 2020). For the wider study: Because public TCR beta signatures pointed to carriage of CMV infection together with the matching HLA type, the HLA type of each donor mattered for the analysis.

Sequencing was carried out with an Illumina HiSeq 1500. TCRdb handled the public reads itself, with Q25 trimming in fastp and clone calling in MiXCR, and kept productive beta chains. CDR3 protein duplicates are merged, each entry listing the most common genes and DNA. This sample gives 270,000 or so distinct CDR3 sequences in total; 15% to 20% of them show up just once. The top ten clones comprise approximately 44% of the sample. From the cysteine up to the phenylalanine, the CDR3 has a length of 16 residues. Of the read, only the CDR3 DNA is kept; its 48 bases are in frame from base 1. Trimming costs V 1 base and J 0 bases, and their ends lie 12 bases apart. The CDR1 and CDR2 encoded by the germline V gene (reference sequence) are SEHNR and FQNEAQ. The paper as a whole reports these results and caveats: The ex vivo response was dominated by HLA-C-restricted CMV-specific TCR beta clonotypes, which also provided the single most frequent clonotype in two of eight donors. Carriers of CMV infection plus the relevant HLA type were discriminated by the cumulative frequency of public TCR beta family members in the study cohort and in an independent roughly 400-donor cohort.

The source is a human donor in good health (CMV status not recorded). Some clones in this sample may be carry-over from other donors' samples. Specimen: CD8+ T cells from PBMCs. The V and J genes are TRBV7-9 and TRBJ1-1, with the D gene not confidently named. In nucleotide form, the sequence is TGTGCCAGCAGCTTAGTACGGGGAAACCTGAACACTGAAGCTTTCTTT. The translation is CASSLVRGNLNTEAFF.